This T cell receptor (beta chain) is from a study of CD8+ T cells in alopecia areata. This CDR3 region has 15 residues. Between the trimmed V and J ends, which lost 0 bases and 2 bases, there was a span of 14 bases. Germline CDR1 is SQVTM and CDR2 is ANQGSEA. Notes on this clone: Its target is not known.

Broader study findings: The study found TCR sharing across patients less clear than in mice, possibly for HLA reasons. Alphabeta T cells residing in normal skin are also sequenced in scalp samples. Normal scalp had lower clonality than lesional scalp, with alopecia totalis/universalis lesions showing this most strongly.

Sorting of PBMCs yielded the CD4+ and CD8+ T cells. Isolated RNA was reverse transcribed into cDNA used as the sequencing template. Libraries were prepared by immunoSEQ multiplex PCR; TCRdb keeps only in-frame clonotypes and omits some of them. The data show 130,000 to 150,000 clones, with 62% seen just once and about 38% held by the top ten. The chain recombines TRBV29-1 with TRBJ2-7; D perhaps matches TRBD1 (6 bases). Sequenced: CD8+ T cells sorted from blood. This TCR derives from a human donor in good health. The CDR3 DNA reads TGCAGCGTTGAAGATCGGACAGAGTTAGCCTACGAGCAGTACTTC. It translates to CSVEDRTELAYEQYF.